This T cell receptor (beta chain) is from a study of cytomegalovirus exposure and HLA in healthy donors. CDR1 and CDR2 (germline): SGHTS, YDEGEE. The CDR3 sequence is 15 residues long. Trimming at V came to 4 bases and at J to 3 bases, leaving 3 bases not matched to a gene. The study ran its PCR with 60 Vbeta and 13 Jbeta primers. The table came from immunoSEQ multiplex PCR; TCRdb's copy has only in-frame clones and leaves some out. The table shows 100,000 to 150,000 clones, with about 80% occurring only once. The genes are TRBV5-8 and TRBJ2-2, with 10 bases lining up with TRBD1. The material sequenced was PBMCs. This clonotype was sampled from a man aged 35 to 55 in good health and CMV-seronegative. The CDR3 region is CASSEDRGDTGELFF. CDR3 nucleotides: TGTGCCAGCAGCGAGGACAGGGGGGACACCGGGGAGCTGTTTTTT.